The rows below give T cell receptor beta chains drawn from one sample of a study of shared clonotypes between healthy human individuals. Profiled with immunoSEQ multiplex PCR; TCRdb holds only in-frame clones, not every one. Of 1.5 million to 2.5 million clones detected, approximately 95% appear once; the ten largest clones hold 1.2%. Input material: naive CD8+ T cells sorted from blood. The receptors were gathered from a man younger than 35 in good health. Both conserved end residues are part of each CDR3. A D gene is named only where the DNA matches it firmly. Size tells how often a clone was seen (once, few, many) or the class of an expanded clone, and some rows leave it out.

TGTGCCAGCAGTTTTAGTGACGGCTACACCTTC CASSFSDGYTF TRBJ1-2 TRBV6-6 . .
TGTGCCAGCAGCTTATTCAGGGGGCCAGTGAATGAGCAGTTCTTC CASSLFRGPVNEQFF TRBJ2-1 TRBV7-6 TRBD1 .
TGCAGCGTTGAAGATACGGACAGGGCGTCAGATACGCAGTATTTT CSVEDTDRASDTQYF TRBJ2-3 TRBV29-1 TRBD1 .
TGTGCCAGCAGTTCCACGACAGGGATTAATTCACCCCTCCACTTT CASSSTTGINSPLHF TRBJ1-6 TRBV6-5 TRBD1 .
TGTGCCAGCAACAGTTGGGGGGAGAACACCGGGGAGCTGTTTTTT CASNSWGENTGELFF TRBJ2-2 TRBV7-9 . .
TGCGCCAGCAGCTTGGGAGAGGGCTTCCTAGACGAGCAGTACTTC CASSLGEGFLDEQYF TRBJ2-7 TRBV5-1 . once
TGTGCCAGCAGCGCTACGACTAGCGGGAGGGCCCTAGTCGACTTC CASSATTSGRALVDF TRBJ2-7 TRBV7-6 TRBD2 .
TGCAGCGTTGACTCCTATCCCCCCGGGGAGCTGTTTTTT CSVDSYPPGELFF TRBJ2-2 TRBV29-1 . .
TGTGCCAGCAGCTCCGACAGGGAAGAAGACTATGGCTACACCTTC CASSSDREEDYGYTF TRBJ1-2 TRBV5-6 TRBD1 .
TGTGCCAGCAGTGACGGGGCGGGGGTAGCCTACAATGAGCAGTTCTTC CASSDGAGVAYNEQFF TRBJ2-1 TRBV2 TRBD2 .
TGCAGCGTTGACGTGGGGACTGAAGCTTTCTTT CSVDVGTEAFF TRBJ1-1 TRBV29-1 . .